This TCR beta chain was sequenced in a study of immune characterization of retroperitoneal liposarcoma. This CDR3 is built from 15 residues. The germline V gene has CDR1 SEHNR and CDR2 FQNEAQ (reference sequence). TCRdb reprocessed the PCR reads with MiXCR, giving one entry per CDR3 protein. The top ten clones hold around an eighth of a sample with around 12,000 distinct CDR3 sequences, approximately 48% of them seen once. The TCR comes from a female donor with retroperitoneal liposarcoma. Material for sequencing was tumor tissue. V gene TRBV7-9 combines with J gene TRBJ2-5; D possibly corresponds to TRBD2 (6 bases). The better agreement between TRBJ2-7 and the DNA end casts doubt on the J call. Here the CDR3 reads CASSLSGTGLYEQYF. The CDR3 nucleotides are TGTGCCAGCAGCTTGTCCGGGACGGGACTTTACGAGCAGTACTTC.